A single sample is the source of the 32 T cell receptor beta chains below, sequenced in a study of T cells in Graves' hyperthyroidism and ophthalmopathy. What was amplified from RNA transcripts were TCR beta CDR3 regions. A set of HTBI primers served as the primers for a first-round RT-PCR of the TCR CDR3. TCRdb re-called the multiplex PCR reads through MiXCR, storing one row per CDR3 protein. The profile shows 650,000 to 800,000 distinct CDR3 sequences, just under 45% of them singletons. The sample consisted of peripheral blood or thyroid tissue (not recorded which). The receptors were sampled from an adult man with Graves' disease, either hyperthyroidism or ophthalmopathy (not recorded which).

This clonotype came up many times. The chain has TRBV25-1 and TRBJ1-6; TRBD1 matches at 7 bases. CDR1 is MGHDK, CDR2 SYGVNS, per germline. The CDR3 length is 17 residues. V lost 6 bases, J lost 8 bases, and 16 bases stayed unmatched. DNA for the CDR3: TGTGCCAGCAGGAGCCAGGGGGGAGTCCAAGGGTATTCACCCCTCCACTTT. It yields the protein CASRSQGGVQGYSPLHF.

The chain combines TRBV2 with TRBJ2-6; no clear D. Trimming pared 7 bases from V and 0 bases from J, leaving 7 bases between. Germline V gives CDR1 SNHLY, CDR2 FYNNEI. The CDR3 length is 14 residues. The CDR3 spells CASMKYSGANVLTF. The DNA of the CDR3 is TGTGCCAGCATGAAGTACTCTGGGGCCAACGTCCTGACTTTC.

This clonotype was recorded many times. The CDR3 loop is CSVDGQAAEAFF. Here the CDR3 DNA reads TGCAGCGTTGATGGGCAGGCAGCTGAAGCTTTCTTT. The chain links TRBV29-1 to TRBJ1-1; D is ambiguous. In germline, CDR1 is SQVTM, CDR2 ANQGSEA. V lost 3 bases to trimming and J lost 6 bases, with 11 bases between them. The CDR3 spans 12 residues.

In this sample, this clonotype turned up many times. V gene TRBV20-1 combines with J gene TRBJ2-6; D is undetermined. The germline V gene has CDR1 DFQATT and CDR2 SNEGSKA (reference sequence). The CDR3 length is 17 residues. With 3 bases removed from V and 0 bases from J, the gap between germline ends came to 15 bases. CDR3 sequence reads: CSASVPDSLSGANVLTF. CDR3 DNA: TGCAGTGCTAGCGTTCCAGACTCCCTCTCTGGGGCCAACGTCCTGACTTTC.

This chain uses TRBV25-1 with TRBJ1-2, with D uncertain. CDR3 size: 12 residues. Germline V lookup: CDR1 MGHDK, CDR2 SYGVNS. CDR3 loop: CARGRGNYGYTF. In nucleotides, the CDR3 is TGTGCTAGAGGTCGAGGGAACTATGGCTACACCTTC.

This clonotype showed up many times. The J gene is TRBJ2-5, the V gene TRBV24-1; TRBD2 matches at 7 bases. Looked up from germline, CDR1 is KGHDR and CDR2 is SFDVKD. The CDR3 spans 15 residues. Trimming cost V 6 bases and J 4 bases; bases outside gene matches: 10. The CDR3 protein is CATSWSGGVGETQYF. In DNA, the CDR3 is TGTGCCACCAGTTGGTCGGGGGGTGTCGGAGAGACCCAGTACTTC.

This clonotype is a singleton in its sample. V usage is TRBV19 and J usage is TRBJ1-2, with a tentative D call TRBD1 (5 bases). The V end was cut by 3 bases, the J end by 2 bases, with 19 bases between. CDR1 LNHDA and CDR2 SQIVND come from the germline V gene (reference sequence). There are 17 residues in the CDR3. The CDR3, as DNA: TGTGCCAGTAGTATCCTGCCGAGTCAGGGAGGCAACTATGGCTACACCTTC. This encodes CASSILPSQGGNYGYTF.

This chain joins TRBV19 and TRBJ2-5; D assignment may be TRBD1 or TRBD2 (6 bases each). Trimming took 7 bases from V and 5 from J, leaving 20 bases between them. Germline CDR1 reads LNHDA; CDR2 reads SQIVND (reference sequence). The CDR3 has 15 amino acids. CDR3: CASIGWGARGETQYF. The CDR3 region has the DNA TGTGCCAGTATTGGATGGGGGGCAAGAGGGGAGACCCAGTACTTC.

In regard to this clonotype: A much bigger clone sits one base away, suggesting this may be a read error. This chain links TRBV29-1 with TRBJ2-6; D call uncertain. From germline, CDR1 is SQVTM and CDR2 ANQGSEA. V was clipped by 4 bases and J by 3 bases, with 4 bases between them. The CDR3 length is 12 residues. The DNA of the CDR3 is TGCAGCGTTGTGGTTGGGGCCAACGTCCTGACTTTC. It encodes CSVVVGANVLTF.

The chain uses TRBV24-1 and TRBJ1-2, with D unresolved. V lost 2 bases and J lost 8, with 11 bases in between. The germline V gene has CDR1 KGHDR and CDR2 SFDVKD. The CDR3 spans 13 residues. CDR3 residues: CATSDSGDDGYTF. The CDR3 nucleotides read TGTGCCACCAGTGATTCCGGGGATGACGGCTACACCTTC.

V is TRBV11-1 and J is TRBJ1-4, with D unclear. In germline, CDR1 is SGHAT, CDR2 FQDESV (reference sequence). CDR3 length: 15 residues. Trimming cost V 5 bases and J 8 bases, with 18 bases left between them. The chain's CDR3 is CASSVDGRGREKLFF. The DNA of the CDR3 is TGTGCCAGCAGCGTGGACGGACGGGGTAGAGAAAAACTGTTTTTT.

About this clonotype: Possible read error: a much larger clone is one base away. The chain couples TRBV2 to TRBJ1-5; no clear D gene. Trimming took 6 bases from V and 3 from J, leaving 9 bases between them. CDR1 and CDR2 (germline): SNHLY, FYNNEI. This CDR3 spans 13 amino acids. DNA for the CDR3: TGTGCCAGCAGCACAGTGCTCAATCAGCCCCAGCATTTT. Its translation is CASSTVLNQPQHF. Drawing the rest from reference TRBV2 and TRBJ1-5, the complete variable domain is EPEVTQTPSHQVTQMGQEVILRCVPISNHLYFYWYRQILGQKVEFLVSFYNNEISEKSEIFDDQFSVERPDGSNFTLKIRSTKLEDSAMYFCASSTVLNQPQHFGDGTRLSIL.

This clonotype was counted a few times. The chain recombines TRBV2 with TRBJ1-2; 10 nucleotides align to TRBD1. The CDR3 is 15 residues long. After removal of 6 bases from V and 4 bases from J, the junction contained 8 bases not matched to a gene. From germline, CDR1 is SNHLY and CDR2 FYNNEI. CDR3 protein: CASSSRDRGVYGYTF. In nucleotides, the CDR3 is TGTGCCAGCAGCAGCCGGGACAGGGGCGTCTATGGCTACACCTTC.

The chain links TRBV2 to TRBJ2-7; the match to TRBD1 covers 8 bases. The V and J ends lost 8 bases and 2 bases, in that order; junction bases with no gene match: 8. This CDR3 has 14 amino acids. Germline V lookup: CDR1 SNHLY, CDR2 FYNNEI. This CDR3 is CASEPTGGTYEQYF. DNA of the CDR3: TGTGCCAGCGAGCCAACAGGGGGTACCTACGAGCAGTACTTC. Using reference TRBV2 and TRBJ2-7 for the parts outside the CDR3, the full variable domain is EPEVTQTPSHQVTQMGQEVILRCVPISNHLYFYWYRQILGQKVEFLVSFYNNEISEKSEIFDDQFSVERPDGSNFTLKIRSTKLEDSAMYFCASEPTGGTYEQYFGPGTRLTVT.

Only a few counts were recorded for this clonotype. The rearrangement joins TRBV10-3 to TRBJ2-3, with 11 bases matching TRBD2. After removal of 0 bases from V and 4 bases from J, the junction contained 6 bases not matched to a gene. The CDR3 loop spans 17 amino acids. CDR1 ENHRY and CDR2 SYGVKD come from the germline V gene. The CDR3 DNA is TGTGCCATCAGTGAGTCGAATAGCGGGGGGGCCTCAGATACGCAGTATTTT. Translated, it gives CAISESNSGGASDTQYF.

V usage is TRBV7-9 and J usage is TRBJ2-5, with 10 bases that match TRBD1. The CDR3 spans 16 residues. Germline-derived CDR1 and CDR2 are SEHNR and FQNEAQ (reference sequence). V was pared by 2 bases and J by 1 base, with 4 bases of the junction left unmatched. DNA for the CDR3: TGTGCCAGCAGCTTACCCGGGACAGGGGTCCAAGAGACCCAGTACTTC. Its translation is CASSLPGTGVQETQYF.

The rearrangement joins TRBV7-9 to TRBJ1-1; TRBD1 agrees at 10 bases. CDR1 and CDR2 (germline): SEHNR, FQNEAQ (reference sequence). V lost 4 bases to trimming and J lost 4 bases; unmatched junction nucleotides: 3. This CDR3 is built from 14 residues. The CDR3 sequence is CASSWTGGITEAFF. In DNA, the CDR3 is TGTGCCAGCAGCTGGACAGGGGGTATCACTGAAGCTTTCTTT.

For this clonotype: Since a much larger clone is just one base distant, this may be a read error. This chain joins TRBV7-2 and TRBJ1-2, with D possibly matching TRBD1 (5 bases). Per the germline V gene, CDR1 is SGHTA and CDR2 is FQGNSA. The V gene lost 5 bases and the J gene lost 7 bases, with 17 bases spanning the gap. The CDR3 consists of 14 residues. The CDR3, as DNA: TGTGCCAGCAGCCGACAGAGGATTCGTGGTGGCTACACCTTC. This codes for CASSRQRIRGGYTF.

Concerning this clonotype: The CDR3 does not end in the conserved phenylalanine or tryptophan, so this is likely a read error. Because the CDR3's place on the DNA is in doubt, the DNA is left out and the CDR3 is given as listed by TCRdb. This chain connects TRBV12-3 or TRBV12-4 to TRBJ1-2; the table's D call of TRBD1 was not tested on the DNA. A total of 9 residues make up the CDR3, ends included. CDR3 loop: CASSDQGAA.

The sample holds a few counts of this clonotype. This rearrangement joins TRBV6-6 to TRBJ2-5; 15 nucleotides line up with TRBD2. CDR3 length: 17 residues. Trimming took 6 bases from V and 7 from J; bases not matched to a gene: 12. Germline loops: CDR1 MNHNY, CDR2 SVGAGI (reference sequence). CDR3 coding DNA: TGTGCCAGCAGCCGCACATCCGGACTAGCGGGGGGGGGGACCCAGTACTTC. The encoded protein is CASSRTSGLAGGGTQYF.

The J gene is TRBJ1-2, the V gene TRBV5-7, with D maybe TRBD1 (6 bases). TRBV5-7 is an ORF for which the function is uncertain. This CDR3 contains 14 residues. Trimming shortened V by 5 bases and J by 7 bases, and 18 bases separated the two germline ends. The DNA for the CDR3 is TGTGCCAGCAGGCCTCCGGGGGGCATCTGTGGCTACACCTTC. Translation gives CASRPPGGICGYTF.

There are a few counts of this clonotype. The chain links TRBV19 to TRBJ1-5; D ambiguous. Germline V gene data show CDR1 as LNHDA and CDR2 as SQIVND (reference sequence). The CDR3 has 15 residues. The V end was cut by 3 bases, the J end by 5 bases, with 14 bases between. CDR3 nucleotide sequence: TGTGCCAGTAGTATCTCGAGAGGGAGGGATCAGCCCCAGCATTTT. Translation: CASSISRGRDQPQHF.

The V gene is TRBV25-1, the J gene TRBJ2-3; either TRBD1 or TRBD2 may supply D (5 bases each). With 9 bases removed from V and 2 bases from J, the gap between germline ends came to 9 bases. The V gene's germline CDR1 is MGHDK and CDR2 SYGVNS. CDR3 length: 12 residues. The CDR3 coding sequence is TGTGCCAGTGCCGGGACCACAGATACGCAGTATTTT. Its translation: CASAGTTDTQYF.

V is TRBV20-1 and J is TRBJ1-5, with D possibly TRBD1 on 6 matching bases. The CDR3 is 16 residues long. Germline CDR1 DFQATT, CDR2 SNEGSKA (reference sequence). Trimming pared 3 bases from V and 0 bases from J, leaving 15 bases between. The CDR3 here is CSASGVGGNSNQPQHF. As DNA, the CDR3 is TGCAGTGCTAGCGGAGTAGGGGGAAATAGCAATCAGCCCCAGCATTTT.

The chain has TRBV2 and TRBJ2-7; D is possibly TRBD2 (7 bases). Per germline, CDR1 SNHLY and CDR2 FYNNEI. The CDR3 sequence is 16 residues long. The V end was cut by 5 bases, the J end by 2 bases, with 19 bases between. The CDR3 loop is CASSPRGGGAPYEQYF. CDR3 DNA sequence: TGTGCCAGCAGTCCCCGAGGGGGGGGGGCCCCCTACGAGCAGTACTTC.

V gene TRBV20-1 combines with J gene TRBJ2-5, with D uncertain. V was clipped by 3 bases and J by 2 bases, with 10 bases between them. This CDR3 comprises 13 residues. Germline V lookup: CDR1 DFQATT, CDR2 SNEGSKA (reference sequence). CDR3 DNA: TGCAGTGCTAGGTCAAACACTCAAGAGACCCAGTACTTC. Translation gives CSARSNTQETQYF.

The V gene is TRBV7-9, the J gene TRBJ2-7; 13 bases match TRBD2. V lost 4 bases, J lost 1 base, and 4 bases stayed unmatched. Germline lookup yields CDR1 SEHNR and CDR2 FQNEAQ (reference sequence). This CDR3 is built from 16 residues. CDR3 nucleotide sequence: TGTGCCAGCAGCTGCTGGACTAGCGGGAGTTCCTACGAGCAGTACTTC. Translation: CASSCWTSGSSYEQYF.

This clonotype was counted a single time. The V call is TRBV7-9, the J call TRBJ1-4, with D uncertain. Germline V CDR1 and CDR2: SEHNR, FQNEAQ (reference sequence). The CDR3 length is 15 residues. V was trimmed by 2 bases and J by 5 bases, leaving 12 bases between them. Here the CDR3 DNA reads TGTGCCAGCAGCTTATATTCGGGTGGAAATGAAAAACTGTTTTTT. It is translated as CASSLYSGGNEKLFF.

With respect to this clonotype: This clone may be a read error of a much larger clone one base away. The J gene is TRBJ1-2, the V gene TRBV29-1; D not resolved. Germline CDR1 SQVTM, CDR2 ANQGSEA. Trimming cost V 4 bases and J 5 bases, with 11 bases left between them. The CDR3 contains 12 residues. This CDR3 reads CSVGEFEYGYTF. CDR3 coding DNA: TGCAGCGTTGGAGAATTCGAATATGGCTACACCTTC. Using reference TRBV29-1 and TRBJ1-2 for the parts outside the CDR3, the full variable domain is SAVISQKPSRDICQRGTSLTIQCQVDSQVTMMFWYRQQPGQSLTLIATANQGSEATYESGFVIDKFPISRPNLTFSTLTVSNMSPEDSSIYLCSVGEFEYGYTFGSGTRLTVV.

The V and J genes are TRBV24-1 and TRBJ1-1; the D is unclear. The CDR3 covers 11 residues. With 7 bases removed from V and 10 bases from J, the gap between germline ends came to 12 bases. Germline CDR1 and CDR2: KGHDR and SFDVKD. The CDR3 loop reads CATSRSWGAFF. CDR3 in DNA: TGTGCCACCAGCCGGTCCTGGGGAGCTTTCTTT.

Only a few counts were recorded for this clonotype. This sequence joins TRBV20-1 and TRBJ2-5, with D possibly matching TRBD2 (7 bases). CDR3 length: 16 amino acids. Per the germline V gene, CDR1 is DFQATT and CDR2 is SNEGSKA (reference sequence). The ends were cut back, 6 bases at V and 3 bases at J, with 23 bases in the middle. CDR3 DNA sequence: TGCAGTGCCGCTAGGGGGGGTGGAGCGGGTGAAGAGACCCAGTACTTC. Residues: CSAARGGGAGEETQYF.

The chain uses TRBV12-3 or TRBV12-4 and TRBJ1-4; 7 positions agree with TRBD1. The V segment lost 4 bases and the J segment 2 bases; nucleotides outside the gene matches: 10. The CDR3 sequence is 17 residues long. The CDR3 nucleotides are TGTGCCAGCAGTTACTCAAGGGGGCTTGGGACTAATGAAAAACTGTTTTTT. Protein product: CASSYSRGLGTNEKLFF.